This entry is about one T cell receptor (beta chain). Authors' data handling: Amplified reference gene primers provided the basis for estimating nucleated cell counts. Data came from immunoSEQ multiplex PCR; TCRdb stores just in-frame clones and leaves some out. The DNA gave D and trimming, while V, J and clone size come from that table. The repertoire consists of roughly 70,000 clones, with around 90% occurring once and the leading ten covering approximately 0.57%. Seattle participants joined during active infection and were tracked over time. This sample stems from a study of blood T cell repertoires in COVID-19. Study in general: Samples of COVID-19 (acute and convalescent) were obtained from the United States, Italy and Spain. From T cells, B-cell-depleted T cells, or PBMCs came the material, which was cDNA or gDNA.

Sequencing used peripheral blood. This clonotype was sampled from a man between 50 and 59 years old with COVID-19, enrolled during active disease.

The CDR3 DNA sequence: TGTGCCAGCAGCTTACCCGGGTGGAACAATGAGCAGTTCTTC. Translated, it gives CASSLPGWNNEQFF. The J gene is TRBJ2-1, the V gene TRBV7-9; D is undetermined. Trimming left V 2 bases short and J 5 bases short, with 10 bases between. The CDR3 is 14 residues long. Germline CDR1 SEHNR, CDR2 FQNEAQ (reference sequence).